A single sample gave rise to the 16 T cell receptor beta chains below, sequenced in a study of CD8 T cells in Susac syndrome. When the RNA was reverse transcribed, random hexamers were used with an input of about 0.45 to 1 ug. TCRdb passed the immunoSEQ multiplex PCR reads through MiXCR, listing each CDR3 protein once. The data show approximately 220,000 distinct CDR3 sequences, 92% seen once. The sequenced sample consisted of CD8+ T cells from PBMCs. These receptors all come from a human donor with multiple sclerosis.

V and J are TRBV4-1 and TRBJ2-1; D not resolved. The CDR3 contains 13 residues. The V end was cut by 1 base, the J end by 9 bases, with 10 bases between. Germline V gene data show CDR1 as MGHRA and CDR2 as YSYEKL. The CDR3 sequence is CASSQVAIVEQFF. The CDR3 DNA reads TGCGCCAGCAGCCAAGTGGCAATTGTTGAGCAGTTCTTC.

The V and J genes are TRBV7-9 and TRBJ1-4, with D unresolved. Germline V lookup: CDR1 SEHNR, CDR2 FQNEAQ (reference sequence). This CDR3 region has 14 residues. V was cut by 5 bases and J by 8 bases, with 15 bases left in between. This CDR3 reads CASSPGSSGEKLFF. The CDR3 nucleotides read TGTGCCAGCAGCCCGGGAAGTAGCGGGGAAAAACTGTTTTTT.

The V and J genes are TRBV21-1 and TRBJ2-3. TRBV21-1 is termed a pseudogene. This CDR3 has 15 amino acids. The CDR3 reads CASRKSKDLTDTQYF. As DNA, the CDR3 is TGTGCCAGCAGAAAAAGTAAGGACCTCACAGATACGCAGTATTTT.

This chain links TRBV4-1 with TRBJ2-7; a possible D gene is TRBD2 (6 bases). The CDR3 length is 14 residues. Germline V gives CDR1 MGHRA, CDR2 YSYEKL. The V end was cut by 0 bases, the J end by 7 bases, with 13 bases between. The CDR3 loop is CASSQEVTSTEQYF. The CDR3 DNA follows: TGCGCCAGCAGCCAAGAGGTCACTAGCACAGAGCAGTACTTC.

The chain employs TRBV3-1 and TRBJ1-2, with TRBD1 matching over 7 bases. CDR1 LGHDT and CDR2 YNNKEL come from the germline V gene (reference sequence). The CDR3 extends over 16 amino acids. The junction had 10 bases not matched to a gene; V was cut back by 5 bases and J by 1 base. The CDR3 loop reads CASSYRGTESNYGYTF. The CDR3 DNA follows: TGTGCCAGCAGCTATCGCGGGACAGAGAGTAACTATGGCTACACCTTC. Drawing the rest from reference TRBV3-1 and TRBJ1-2, the complete variable domain is DTAVSQTPKYLVTQMGNDKSIKCEQNLGHDTMYWYKQDSKKFLKIMFSYNNKELIINETVPNRFSPKSPDKAHLNLHINSLELGDSAVYFCASSYRGTESNYGYTFGSGTRLTVV.

CDR3 coding DNA: TGTGCCAGCAGAGCCGGCGAAAAACTGTTTTTT. It is translated as CASRAGEKLFF. J is TRBJ1-4 and V is TRBV6-6; D gene ambiguous. The CDR3 has 11 amino acids. Trimming took off 6 bases at V and 8 bases at J, with 7 bases between the two ends. CDR1 and CDR2 from the germline V gene are MNHNY and SVGAGI (reference sequence).

The gene calls are TRBV13 and TRBJ2-1; no definite D call. The CDR3 runs to 12 residues. Germline-derived CDR1 and CDR2 are PRHDT and FYEKMQ (reference sequence). Trimming shortened V by 0 bases and J by 5 bases, and 2 bases separated the two germline ends. Here the CDR3 DNA reads TGTGCCAGCAGCTTAGGAAACAATGAGCAGTTCTTC. As protein: CASSLGNNEQFF.

V and J are TRBV23-1 and TRBJ1-6; TRBD1 aligns across 7 bases. TRBV23-1 is an open reading frame whose function is uncertain. The trim removed 8 bases at V and 8 bases at J, leaving 9 bases unmatched. This CDR3 has 14 amino acids. CDR3 bases: TGCGCCAGCGGCCACGGACAGGAGGATTCACCCCTCCACTTT. This gives the protein CASGHGQEDSPLHF.

J is TRBJ2-1 and V is TRBV20-1; 8 bases agree with TRBD1. CDR1 and CDR2 (germline): DFQATT, SNEGSKA (reference sequence). The CDR3 length is 14 residues. With V trimmed by 1 base and J by 8 bases, 7 bases remained unmatched. CDR3 loop: CSARAAGGADEQFF. CDR3 DNA sequence: TGCAGTGCTAGAGCGGCAGGGGGCGCGGATGAGCAGTTCTTC.

J is TRBJ1-2 and V is TRBV4-1; D unclear. The germline V and J ends were trimmed by 0 bases and 6 bases, with 5 bases remaining between them. Germline values: CDR1 MGHRA, CDR2 YSYEKL. CDR3 length equals 12 residues. The DNA for the CDR3 is TGCGCCAGCAGCCAAGACAGGAATGGCTACACCTTC. Its protein is CASSQDRNGYTF.

This rearrangement joins TRBV7-6 to TRBJ2-5; TRBD1 might be the D (5 bases). CDR3 length: 16 amino acids. CDR1 is SGHVS, CDR2 FNYEAQ, per germline. V lost 5 bases and J 1 base, leaving 17 bases between the germline ends. The CDR3 spells CASSPSGYPLQETQYF. In DNA, the CDR3 is TGTGCCAGCAGCCCCTCAGGGTATCCCCTCCAAGAGACCCAGTACTTC.

This clonotype was seen only a few times. The chain couples TRBV5-1 to TRBJ1-1, with 8 bases identical to TRBD1. CDR1 is SGHRS, CDR2 YFSETQ, per germline. V dropped 4 bases and J dropped 2; count of bases not matched to a gene: 7. The CDR3 runs to 15 residues. CDR3 DNA: TGCGCCAGCAGCCCCCCGGGACAGGAAAACACTGAAGCTTTCTTT. Translated, it gives CASSPPGQENTEAFF. Full variable domain (remainder filled in from reference TRBV5-1 and TRBJ1-1): KAGVTQTPRYLIKTRGQQVTLSCSPISGHRSVSWYQQTPGQGLQFLFEYFSETQRNKGNFPGRFSGRQFSNSRSEMNVSTLELGDSALYLCASSPPGQENTEAFFGQGTRLTVV.

V and J are TRBV5-6 and TRBJ2-7, with D perhaps matching TRBD1 (5 bases). The germline V and J ends were trimmed by 5 bases and 2 bases, with 11 bases remaining between them. Germline assignment: CDR1 SGHDT and CDR2 YYEEEE. The length of the CDR3 is 13 residues. The CDR3 DNA is TGTGCCAGCAGTCAGGGATCCACCTACGAGCAGTACTTC. Protein: CASSQGSTYEQYF.

The V gene is TRBV3-1, the J gene TRBJ2-7, with D uncertain. The CDR3 is made up of 13 amino acids. Germline CDR1 reads LGHDT; CDR2 reads YNNKEL (reference sequence). Trimming removed 4 bases from V and 4 bases from J, with 11 bases in between. CDR3 protein: CASSRFFGYEQYF. The CDR3, as DNA: TGTGCCAGCAGCCGCTTTTTTGGGTACGAGCAGTACTTC.

The chain joins TRBV5-1 to TRBJ2-3, with TRBD1 matching 9 bases. The trim removed 2 bases at V and 3 bases at J, leaving 4 bases unmatched. The germline V gene has CDR1 SGHRS and CDR2 YFSETQ. The CDR3 length is 15 residues. The CDR3 protein is CASSLRDRVTDTQYF. In nucleotides, the CDR3 is TGCGCCAGCAGCTTAAGGGACAGGGTTACAGATACGCAGTATTTT.

This chain links TRBV11-2 with TRBJ1-2, with TRBD1 matching over 10 bases. CDR3 length equals 15 residues. Germline V CDR1 and CDR2: SGHAT, FQNNGV. The CDR3 DNA is TGTGCGTCATCCGGGACAGGGGTTTCTCGGTATGGCTACACCTTC. Protein product: CASSGTGVSRYGYTF.